One and the same sample provided the 21 T cell receptor beta chains below, sequenced in a study of T cells in Graves' hyperthyroidism and ophthalmopathy. Amplified TCR beta CDR3 regions derived from RNA transcripts. The primer set for the first-round RT-PCR of the TCR CDR3 was HTBI. TCRdb re-called the multiplex PCR reads with MiXCR, one entry per CDR3 protein. The profile shows hundreds of thousands of distinct CDR3 sequences, around 20% of them singletons. The specimen sequenced was blood. All receptors come from a woman aged 50 to 60 with Graves' hyperthyroidism that later progressed to Graves' ophthalmopathy.

At least ten counts were recorded for this clonotype. The chain is built from TRBV11-3 and TRBJ2-1; a weak D match, TRBD2 (6 bases). In germline, CDR1 is SGHNT, CDR2 YENEEA. Trimming took off 0 bases at V and 5 bases at J, with 11 bases between the two ends. This CDR3 spans 15 amino acids. The CDR3 loop reads CASSLDGRTDNEQFF. CDR3 DNA sequence: TGTGCCAGCAGCTTAGATGGGAGGACCGACAATGAGCAGTTCTTC.

This clonotype has ten or more counts. The chain carries TRBV11-2 and TRBJ1-1; D remains ambiguous. Trimming shortened V by 3 bases and J by 1 base, and 9 bases separated the two germline ends. Looked up from germline, CDR1 is SGHAT and CDR2 is FQNNGV. CDR3 size: 14 residues. CDR3 nucleotide sequence: TGTGCCAGCAGCTTTGACGGGCAGAACACTGAAGCTTTCTTT. This codes for CASSFDGQNTEAFF. Full variable domain (outside the CDR3, taken from reference TRBV11-2 and TRBJ1-1): EAGVAQSPRYKIIEKRQSVAFWCNPISGHATLYWYQQILGQGPKLLIQFQNNGVVDDSQLPKDRFSAERLKGVDSTLKIQPAKLEDSAVYLCASSFDGQNTEAFFGQGTRLTVV.

This clonotype was detected many times. The J gene is TRBJ2-5, the V gene TRBV10-3, with 10 bases lining up with TRBD1. The CDR3 is made up of 14 amino acids. Germline trimming cut 6 bases from V and 5 bases from J; bases unmatched to any gene: 6. From germline, CDR1 is ENHRY and CDR2 SYGVKD. The chain's CDR3 is CAIRETGGSETQYF. As DNA, the CDR3 is TGTGCCATCAGAGAGACAGGGGGCTCTGAGACCCAGTACTTC.

Notes on this clonotype: Just one base apart from a much larger clone, this may be a read error. This chain links TRBV2 with TRBJ2-7, with TRBD1 matching 7 bases. This CDR3 region has 13 residues. Germline CDR1 SNHLY, CDR2 FYNNEI. V was clipped by 7 bases and J by 4 bases; unmatched bases: 7. This chain's CDR3 is CASKGAGEYEQYF. The CDR3 coding sequence is TGTGCCAGCAAGGGGGCAGGGGAATACGAGCAGTACTTC.

The chain uses TRBV5-1 and TRBJ2-7; D gene ambiguous. CDR1 and CDR2 (germline): SGHRS, YFSETQ. The CDR3 is 13 amino acids. V dropped 7 bases and J dropped 2 bases, with 13 bases sitting between them. The chain's CDR3 is CASPGASPYEQYF. The CDR3, as DNA: TGCGCCAGCCCCGGCGCTTCCCCCTACGAGCAGTACTTC.

This chain uses TRBV20-1 with TRBJ1-5; 7 bases are shared with TRBD1. The length of the CDR3 is 13 residues. Looked up from germline, CDR1 is DFQATT and CDR2 is SNEGSKA (reference sequence). The V segment lost 6 bases and the J segment 5 bases; nucleotides outside the gene matches: 7. The CDR3 sequence is CSAYRGLDQPQHF. In nucleotides, the CDR3 is TGCAGTGCGTATAGGGGGCTGGATCAGCCCCAGCATTTT.

The chain has TRBV9 and TRBJ1-3, with D unclear. From germline, CDR1 is SGDLS and CDR2 YYNGEE. With 4 bases removed from V and 2 bases from J, the gap between germline ends came to 25 bases. The CDR3 extends over 19 amino acids. The CDR3 here is CASSSPLSGGRETGNTIYF. The CDR3 coding sequence is TGTGCCAGCAGCTCTCCCCTAAGTGGAGGGCGGGAAACTGGAAACACCATATATTTT.

This clonotype was detected many times. The CDR3 DNA is TGTGCCAGCAGCTTACCGGGACAGGCTTACTACGAGCAGTACTTC. Translated, it gives CASSLPGQAYYEQYF. The chain has TRBV5-8 and TRBJ2-7; 8 positions match TRBD1. This CDR3 spans 15 amino acids. V was pared by 2 bases and J by 3 bases, with 7 bases of the junction left unmatched. CDR1 SGHTS and CDR2 YDEGEE come from the germline V gene. The full variable domain, its missing parts supplied by reference TRBV5-8 and TRBJ2-7, is EAGVTQSPTHLIKTRGQQATLRCSPISGHTSVYWYQQALGLGLQFLLWYDEGEERNRGNFPPRFSGRQFPNYSSELNVNALELEDSALYLCASSLPGQAYYEQYFGPGTRLTVT.

Many counts were recorded for this clonotype. The CDR3 sequence is CASQQPYPGGYEAFF. Here the CDR3 DNA reads TGTGCCAGCCAGCAGCCATATCCGGGAGGCTATGAAGCTTTCTTT. The V gene is TRBV11-2, the J gene TRBJ1-1; D is undetermined. Germline CDR1 and CDR2: SGHAT and FQNNGV. The V end lost 8 bases, the J end lost 7 bases, and 23 bases lay between the germline ends. This CDR3 is built from 15 residues. Complete variable domain (other parts from reference TRBV11-2 and TRBJ1-1): EAGVAQSPRYKIIEKRQSVAFWCNPISGHATLYWYQQILGQGPKLLIQFQNNGVVDDSQLPKDRFSAERLKGVDSTLKIQPAKLEDSAVYLCASQQPYPGGYEAFFGQGTRLTVV.

This clonotype was seen at least ten times. The chain has TRBV3-1 and TRBJ1-6, with TRBD1 matching over 7 bases. The CDR3 is 15 residues long. V shed 4 bases, J shed 7 bases, and the junction held 7 bases outside the gene matches. Per germline, CDR1 LGHDT and CDR2 YNNKEL (reference sequence). The CDR3 region has the DNA TGTGCCAGCAGCCCTTGGGACAGATTGAATTCACCCCTCCACTTT. This codes for CASSPWDRLNSPLHF.

The genes are TRBV12-3 or TRBV12-4 and TRBJ2-3; TRBD1 agrees at 9 bases. The V and J ends lost 6 bases and 1 base, in that order; junction bases with no gene match: 8. The CDR3 contains 16 residues. The CDR3 loop reads CASRDPRTGGTDTQYF. The CDR3 region has the DNA TGTGCCAGCAGGGATCCCAGGACAGGGGGCACAGATACGCAGTATTTT.

This clonotype was observed at least ten times. The V call is TRBV20-1, the J call TRBJ2-7; 7 bases fit TRBD1. J lost 0 bases, V lost 1 base, and 6 bases had no gene match. Germline V gene data show CDR1 as DFQATT and CDR2 as SNEGSKA (reference sequence). There are 15 residues in the CDR3. CDR3 sequence: CSARAGTDLSYEQYF. The CDR3 nucleotides read TGCAGTGCTAGAGCCGGGACAGACCTCTCCTACGAGCAGTACTTC.

This clonotype was seen a handful of times. The chain links TRBV19 to TRBJ2-1, with 11 bases aligning to TRBD1. Germline assignment: CDR1 LNHDA and CDR2 SQIVND (reference sequence). J was trimmed by 5 bases and V by 4 bases; bases with no gene match: 10. The CDR3 runs to 17 residues. CDR3 protein: CASSRDRGFLTDNEQFF. Here the CDR3 DNA reads TGTGCCAGTAGTAGGGACAGGGGGTTTTTAACGGACAATGAGCAGTTCTTC.

At least ten counts were recorded for this clonotype. V gene TRBV12-3 or TRBV12-4 combines with J gene TRBJ1-5, with a possible D match to TRBD1 (5 bases). The CDR3 spans 16 residues. The V gene lost 2 bases and the J gene lost 2 bases, with 13 bases spanning the gap. The CDR3 bases are TGTGCCAGCAGTTTACGGGGCCCGGGAGGCAATCAGCCCCAGCATTTT. Translation: CASSLRGPGGNQPQHF.

The table lists this clonotype with many counts. V usage is TRBV29-1 and J usage is TRBJ2-1; D gene ambiguous. Trimming shortened V by 6 bases and J by 5 bases, and 17 bases separated the two germline ends. Germline values: CDR1 SQVTM, CDR2 ANQGSEA. The CDR3 runs 14 residues. The CDR3 spells CSVEPSGLHNEQFF. The CDR3 DNA sequence: TGCAGCGTGGAACCCTCGGGCCTCCACAATGAGCAGTTCTTC.

This clonotype came up many times. V gene TRBV5-1 combines with J gene TRBJ1-2; D remains unclear. From germline, CDR1 is SGHRS and CDR2 YFSETQ. The CDR3 runs to 14 residues. V dropped 6 bases and J dropped 2 bases, with 14 bases sitting between them. The CDR3 reads CASTAAGGNYGYTF. The DNA of the CDR3 is TGCGCCAGCACCGCTGCGGGAGGGAACTATGGCTACACCTTC.

This clonotype was counted ten times or more. The CDR3 DNA is TGTGCCAGCAGCTTGGGGGTCCCGGGCGGCTACACCTTC. Translation gives CASSLGVPGGYTF. The chain recombines TRBV11-2 with TRBJ1-2, with D maybe TRBD1 (5 bases). Trimming stripped 3 bases from V and 8 bases from J, with 13 bases between. The germline V gene encodes CDR1 SGHAT and CDR2 FQNNGV. This CDR3 is 13 amino acids long. The full variable domain, completed using reference TRBV11-2 and TRBJ1-2, is EAGVAQSPRYKIIEKRQSVAFWCNPISGHATLYWYQQILGQGPKLLIQFQNNGVVDDSQLPKDRFSAERLKGVDSTLKIQPAKLEDSAVYLCASSLGVPGGYTFGSGTRLTVV.

This chain links TRBV11-2 with TRBJ1-3; 9 bases line up with TRBD1. The CDR3 is 17 residues long. Germline loops: CDR1 SGHAT, CDR2 FQNNGV. V lost 4 bases and J lost 2; bases outside the gene matches: 9. CDR3 sequence: CASSSPTTGGTGNTIYF. CDR3 in DNA: TGTGCCAGCAGCTCGCCCACGACAGGGGGGACTGGAAACACCATATATTTT. The complete variable domain, with remaining parts taken from reference TRBV11-2 and TRBJ1-3, reads EAGVAQSPRYKIIEKRQSVAFWCNPISGHATLYWYQQILGQGPKLLIQFQNNGVVDDSQLPKDRFSAERLKGVDSTLKIQPAKLEDSAVYLCASSSPTTGGTGNTIYFGEGSWLTVV.

CDR3 residues: CASSRDFGGAHEQFF. The CDR3 DNA is TGTGCCAGCAGCCGGGATTTCGGAGGGGCCCATGAGCAGTTCTTC. This chain joins TRBV7-8 and TRBJ2-1, with a tentative D call TRBD2 (6 bases). The CDR3 is made up of 15 amino acids. The germline V gene encodes CDR1 SGHVS and CDR2 FQNEAQ. Trimming cost V 5 bases and J 8 bases, with 19 bases left between them.

The J gene is TRBJ1-3, the V gene TRBV10-3; 7 nucleotides agree with TRBD1. V was clipped by 4 bases and J by 0 bases; unmatched bases: 6. Germline loops: CDR1 ENHRY, CDR2 SYGVKD. The CDR3 has 16 amino acids. The CDR3 nucleotides read TGTGCCATCAGTGTACAGGGGATGGTCTCTGGAAACACCATATATTTT. It encodes CAISVQGMVSGNTIYF.

This clonotype was picked up many times. The rearrangement uses TRBV9 and TRBJ1-1; D is undetermined. Trimming pared 4 bases from V and 8 bases from J, leaving 18 bases between. This CDR3 is 14 amino acids long. The germline V gene has CDR1 SGDLS and CDR2 YYNGEE. The CDR3 is CASSPRGATSEAFF. Here the CDR3 DNA reads TGTGCCAGCAGCCCCCGGGGAGCGACGTCAGAAGCTTTCTTT.